The clone carrying this TCR beta chain has only a few counts. MiXCR, run by TCRdb on the 5' RACE reads, gives a single entry per CDR3 protein. Here the sample spans roughly 130,000 distinct CDR3 sequences, less than 6.5% being singletons. The sample originates from a study of T-cell memory formation after mild COVID-19. Germline CDR1 and CDR2: SGHRS and YFSETQ. The length of the CDR3 is 14 residues. The ends were cut back, 4 bases at V and 6 bases at J, with 13 bases in the middle. V gene TRBV5-1 combines with J gene TRBJ2-2; possibly TRBD2 for D (6 bases). The sequenced sample consisted of PBMCs or a T cell subset sorted from them (not recorded which). The receptor's source is an adult woman who had mild COVID-19 (a few samples of this study predate the infection). Cell type and time point are not known. The CDR3 DNA reads as TGCGCCAGCAGCGAGGGACTCCCTCCCGGGGAGCTGTTTTTT. Its translation: CASSEGLPPGELFF.